A selection of T cell receptor beta chains follows, all from one sample in a study of shared clonotypes between healthy human individuals. Measured with immunoSEQ multiplex PCR; TCRdb has only the in-frame clones, and not every one. The table records roughly 2 million clones, 85% to 95% of them present only once. Sequenced material: naive CD8+ T cells sorted from blood. Every receptor here comes from a man between 18 and 29 years old in good health. The CDR3 runs from the conserved cysteine through the conserved F or W. D genes are given only for firm matches.

j_call v_call d_call cdr3_aa cdr3_nt
TRBJ2-2 TRBV5-4 . CASSLGTTNTGELFF TGTGCCAGCAGCTTGGGGACCACAAACACCGGGGAGCTGTTTTTT
TRBJ2-7 TRBV5-4 TRBD2 CASSFGGGYEQYF TGTGCCAGCAGCTTTGGGGGGGGCTACGAGCAGTACTTC
TRBJ2-3 TRBV28 TRBD2 CASSFPSGSTDTQYF TGTGCCAGCAGTTTCCCTAGCGGGAGCACAGATACGCAGTATTTT
TRBJ2-1 TRBV7-2 TRBD2 CASSLLLAGGFSYNEQFF TGTGCCAGCAGCTTACTACTAGCGGGGGGTTTCTCCTACAATGAGCAGTTCTTC
TRBJ2-3 TRBV6-5 TRBD1 CASSPGTGPAYTQYF TGTGCCAGCAGCCCGGGGACAGGGCCGGCGTATACGCAGTATTTT
TRBJ2-7 TRBV4-1 TRBD1 CASSQDRGQGYEQYF TGCGCCAGCAGCCAAGATAGAGGACAGGGTTACGAGCAGTACTTC
TRBJ1-4 TRBV28 . CASSLYGVGRDGEKLFF TGTGCCAGCAGTTTATATGGGGTGGGCAGGGACGGTGAAAAACTGTTTTTT
TRBJ2-3 TRBV30 TRBD2 CAWSVLAGVGTDTQYF TGTGCCTGGAGTGTACTGGCGGGAGTTGGCACAGATACGCAGTATTTT
TRBJ2-3 TRBV7-6 TRBD2 CASSSGRTSGITDTQYF TGTGCCAGCAGCTCTGGCCGGACTAGCGGTATCACAGATACGCAGTATTTT
TRBJ2-1 TRBV9 . CASSAPIYNEQFF TGTGCCAGCAGCGCCCCAATCTACAATGAGCAGTTCTTC
TRBJ1-3 TRBV30 . CAWSAPAGNTIYF TGTGCCTGGAGTGCCCCTGCTGGAAACACCATATATTTT
TRBJ2-1 TRBV4-1 . CASSQDPGEQFF TGCGCCAGCAGCCAAGATCCGGGCGAGCAGTTCTTC
TRBJ2-7 TRBV27 . CASSLGEGDPYEQYF TGTGCCAGCAGTTTAGGAGAGGGTGATCCCTACGAGCAGTACTTC
TRBJ2-7 TRBV7-9 . CASSQSLGGAYEQYF TGTGCCAGCAGCCAGTCTTTAGGGGGGGCCTACGAGCAGTACTTC
TRBJ2-2 TRBV4-2 TRBD2 CASSQDGLAGEAGELFF TGTGCCAGCAGCCAAGATGGACTAGCGGGGGAAGCCGGGGAGCTGTTTTTT
TRBJ1-1 TRBV9 . CASSVWASNTEAFF TGTGCCAGCAGCGTATGGGCCTCGAACACTGAAGCTTTCTTT
TRBJ2-7 TRBV15 . CATSNLLSYEQYF TGTGCCACCAGCAACCTACTCTCCTACGAGCAGTACTTC
TRBJ2-7 TRBV5-4 TRBD2 CASSPTGLAGTYEQYF TGTGCCAGCAGCCCGACGGGACTAGCGGGGACCTACGAGCAGTACTTC